This TCR beta chain was obtained from a study of T cell repertoires in cytomegalovirus infection. Study-level background: CMV infection plus the matching HLA type was flagged by public TCR beta signatures.

Germline CDR1 reads MNHEY; CDR2 reads SMNVEV (reference sequence). The CDR3 is 17 residues long. V shed 1 base and J shed 4 bases, with 18 bases lying between them. This clonotype appeared a few times. Antigen: not known. Study outcomes and limitations: The study identified carriers of CMV plus the relevant HLA from cumulative public TCR beta family frequency.

TCRdb re-derived calls from the reads in MiXCR, one entry per CDR3 protein. The data show 650,000 to 900,000 distinct CDR3 sequences, approximately 32% seen once. The starting material was cultured CD8+ T cells from PBMCs, obtained from culture after CMV antigen stimulation. The clonotype comes from a human donor in good health (CMV status not recorded). Some clones in this sample may be carry-over from other donors' samples. The genes are TRBV27 and TRBJ2-3; D gene uncertain. The CDR3 DNA reads as TGTGCCAGCAGTTTATTGGTTCGGGCCTTAAGTGCAGATACGCAGTATTTT. Translating gives CASSLLVRALSADTQYF.